Following are 22 T cell receptor beta chains from one sample sequenced in a study of T cells in Graves' hyperthyroidism and ophthalmopathy. Amplified TCR beta CDR3 regions derived from RNA transcripts. Using the HTBI primer set, a first-round RT-PCR was run on the TCR CDR3. TCRdb re-derived calls from the multiplex PCR reads in MiXCR, one entry per CDR3 protein. The profile shows around 290,000 distinct CDR3 sequences, approximately 15% of them singletons. Source material: blood. The receptors were gathered from a woman in her fifties or sixties with Graves' ophthalmopathy.

The chain carries TRBV7-8 and TRBJ2-5; 11 bases agree with TRBD2. The length of the CDR3 is 16 residues. Trimming cost V 5 bases and J 3 bases; bases outside gene matches: 8. Germline CDR1 SGHVS, CDR2 FQNEAQ. The CDR3 loop reads CASSLASGRFEETQYF. DNA for the CDR3: TGTGCCAGCAGCCTCGCTAGCGGGAGGTTTGAAGAGACCCAGTACTTC.

CDR3 loop: CASSDRERSGGAGEQFF. The DNA of the CDR3 is TGCGCCAGCAGCGACAGAGAACGTAGCGGGGGGGCCGGTGAGCAGTTCTTC. The rearrangement joins TRBV5-1 to TRBJ2-1, with 11 bases matching TRBD2. Germline V gene sequence: CDR1 SGHRS, CDR2 YFSETQ. The junction had 15 bases not matched to a gene; V was cut back by 4 bases and J by 9 bases. CDR3 size: 17 residues. Supplemented by reference TRBV5-1 and TRBJ2-1, the full variable domain reads KAGVTQTPRYLIKTRGQQVTLSCSPISGHRSVSWYQQTPGQGLQFLFEYFSETQRNKGNFPGRFSGRQFSNSRSEMNVSTLELGDSALYLCASSDRERSGGAGEQFFGPGTRLTVL.

This clonotype was picked up many times. The rearrangement links TRBV3-1 to TRBJ1-2, with no clear D. CDR1 and CDR2 (germline): LGHDT, YNNKEL (reference sequence). Between the trimmed V and J ends, which lost 1 base and 0 bases, there was a span of 15 bases. CDR3 size: 17 residues. The CDR3 nucleotides read TGTGCCAGCAGCCAAGGCAAGGCAGAACCCCCTAACTATGGCTACACCTTC. It encodes CASSQGKAEPPNYGYTF.

This clonotype appeared many times. This rearrangement joins TRBV5-1 to TRBJ1-1, with D maybe TRBD1 (5 bases). CDR1 is SGHRS and CDR2 is YFSETQ in the germline V gene. The CDR3 loop spans 15 amino acids. Trimming cost V 6 bases and J 5 bases, with 20 bases left between them. Written as DNA, the CDR3 is TGCGCCAGCACCCAAACCGGGGCCCTGGGAACTGAAGCTTTCTTT. As protein: CASTQTGALGTEAFF.

The sample holds many counts of this clonotype. V usage is TRBV18 and J usage is TRBJ1-5; no clear D gene. Trimming shortened V by 2 bases and J by 4 bases, and 6 bases separated the two germline ends. This CDR3 contains 13 residues. Germline CDR1 reads KGHSH; CDR2 reads LQKENI. The CDR3, as DNA: TGTGCCAGCTCACCAGTCAAGAATCAGCCCCAGCATTTT. Translated: CASSPVKNQPQHF.

This clonotype was seen many times. The chain uses TRBV12-3 or TRBV12-4 and TRBJ2-7; D unresolved. CDR3 length: 12 amino acids. V dropped 6 bases and J dropped 5 bases, with 11 bases sitting between them. In DNA form, the CDR3 reads TGTGCCAGCAGCCTAACCCGTAACGAGCAGTACTTC. Encoded protein: CASSLTRNEQYF.

This clonotype was seen many times. The chain is built from TRBV18 and TRBJ1-1; D gene unclear. This CDR3 contains 14 residues. Germline CDR1 and CDR2: KGHSH and LQKENI. V gave up 2 bases and J gave up 3 bases, with 10 bases separating them. DNA of the CDR3: TGTGCCAGCTCACCAAATCCAGGTTACACTGAAGCTTTCTTT. Encoded protein: CASSPNPGYTEAFF.

Ten or more counts support this clonotype. J is TRBJ2-7 and V is TRBV6-1, with D unclear. Looked up from germline, CDR1 is MNHNS and CDR2 is SASEGT. This CDR3 has 14 residues. The ends were cut back, 6 bases at V and 1 base at J, with 13 bases in the middle. Here the CDR3 DNA reads TGTGCCAGCAGCCCCTTGGGCCCGTCCTACGAGCAGTACTTC. Translating it yields CASSPLGPSYEQYF.

The chain is built from TRBV20-1 and TRBJ2-1; D ambiguous. This CDR3 has 14 residues. Germline V gene sequence: CDR1 DFQATT, CDR2 SNEGSKA (reference sequence). V was pared by 5 bases and J by 6 bases, with 17 bases between. The CDR3 here is CSAAEVRGRNEQFF. The CDR3 DNA reads as TGCAGTGCTGCAGAGGTACGCGGTCGCAATGAGCAGTTCTTC.

This clonotype has at least ten counts. This chain uses TRBV13 with TRBJ1-3; D remains ambiguous. In germline, CDR1 is PRHDT, CDR2 FYEKMQ (reference sequence). CDR3 size: 16 residues. V was shortened by 6 bases and J by 0 bases, with 15 bases between the two germline ends. The CDR3 loop reads CASRHAGLLSGNTIYF. The CDR3 DNA reads as TGTGCCAGCAGACACGCCGGACTCCTCTCTGGAAACACCATATATTTT. The whole variable domain, filled in from reference TRBV13 and TRBJ1-3, reads AAGVIQSPRHLIKEKRETATLKCYPIPRHDTVYWYQQGPGQDPQFLISFYEKMQSDKGSIPDRFSAQQFSDYHSELNMSSLELGDSALYFCASRHAGLLSGNTIYFGEGSWLTVV.

Only one count was recorded for this clonotype. The chain joins TRBV27 to TRBJ1-2; D gene ambiguous. Trimming removed 4 bases at V and 7 bases at J, with 10 bases between. Germline CDR1 reads MNHEY; CDR2 reads SMNVEV (reference sequence). CDR3 length: 12 amino acids. The CDR3 nucleotides are TGTGCCAGCAGTTCCCCAGTTGGTGGCTACACCTTC. This sequence encodes CASSSPVGGYTF.

This clonotype was seen at least ten times. The V gene is TRBV2, the J gene TRBJ1-1; D possibly corresponds to TRBD1 (5 bases). V was pared by 8 bases and J by 7 bases, with 17 bases between. Germline assignment: CDR1 SNHLY and CDR2 FYNNEI. The CDR3 sequence is 13 residues long. The CDR3: CASGQYPRIEAFF. The CDR3 DNA sequence: TGTGCCAGCGGACAATATCCCCGAATTGAAGCTTTCTTT.

This clonotype was found many times. CDR3 DNA: TGTGCCAGCAGTCAAGGACGGTACACTGAAGCTTTCTTT. Translated: CASSQGRYTEAFF. The chain combines TRBV6-1 with TRBJ1-1; D is unclear. The CDR3 covers 13 residues. CDR1 and CDR2 (germline): MNHNS, SASEGT. V was clipped by 5 bases and J by 3 bases, with 10 bases between them.

The V call is TRBV29-1, the J call TRBJ1-1; no clear D gene. In germline, CDR1 is SQVTM, CDR2 ANQGSEA. Trimming took 7 bases from V and 1 from J, leaving 4 bases between them. The CDR3 contains 10 residues. CDR3 in DNA: TGCAGCGGGAAGAACACTGAAGCTTTCTTT. Its translation is CSGKNTEAFF.

This clonotype showed up many times. The J gene is TRBJ2-5, the V gene TRBV7-2; D ambiguous. V lost 4 bases, J lost 2 bases, and 8 bases lay in between. The CDR3 runs to 13 residues. CDR1 and CDR2 (germline): SGHTA, FQGNSA. Written as DNA, the CDR3 is TGTGCCAGCAGCTCCAGGCGGCAAGAGACCCAGTACTTC. Its translation: CASSSRRQETQYF.

V is TRBV7-2 and J is TRBJ2-1; 7 nucleotides align to TRBD2. The J segment lost 3 bases and the V segment lost 2 bases, leaving 7 bases of the junction unmatched. The CDR3 length is 16 residues. The germline V gene has CDR1 SGHTA and CDR2 FQGNSA. The DNA for the CDR3 is TGTGCCAGCAGCTTACTCGGACTAGGCGGCTACAATGAGCAGTTCTTC. Translation: CASSLLGLGGYNEQFF. Complete variable domain (other parts from reference TRBV7-2 and TRBJ2-1): GAGVSQSPSNKVTEKGKDVELRCDPISGHTALYWYRQSLGQGLEFLIYFQGNSAPDKSGLPSDRFSAERTGGSVSTLTIQRTQQEDSAVYLCASSLLGLGGYNEQFFGPGTRLTVL.

This clonotype has a count of ten or more. The chain employs TRBV7-2 and TRBJ1-5; possible D gene TRBD1, 5 bases. The CDR3 runs to 14 residues. Trimming took 7 bases from V and 9 from J, leaving 19 bases between them. Germline values: CDR1 SGHTA, CDR2 FQGNSA. This chain's CDR3 is CASTADWGAGPQHF. The CDR3 coding sequence is TGTGCCAGCACCGCGGATTGGGGCGCGGGGCCCCAGCATTTT.

As for this clonotype: A read error may account for a junction end that differs from germline. The J gene is TRBJ2-7, the V gene TRBV11-3; 8 positions agree with TRBD1. Germline lookup yields CDR1 SGHNT and CDR2 YENEEA. The CDR3 sequence is 15 residues long. The CDR3 loop reads CASSLGQGPTGELYF. The CDR3 nucleotides read TGTGCCAGCAGCTTAGGACAGGGGCCAACCGGGGAGCTGTACTTC.

This clonotype was seen repeatedly, ten times or more. This chain links TRBV2 with TRBJ1-1; unclear D gene. Germline V gene lookup returns CDR1 SNHLY and CDR2 FYNNEI. V was pared by 7 bases and J by 5 bases, with 11 bases between. The CDR3 contains 12 residues. The CDR3 DNA reads as TGTGCCAGCAATATGGACTTAACTGAAGCTTTCTTT. Protein: CASNMDLTEAFF. Supplemented by reference TRBV2 and TRBJ1-1, the full variable domain reads EPEVTQTPSHQVTQMGQEVILRCVPISNHLYFYWYRQILGQKVEFLVSFYNNEISEKSEIFDDQFSVERPDGSNFTLKIRSTKLEDSAMYFCASNMDLTEAFFGQGTRLTVV.

This clonotype was observed many times. V is TRBV15 and J is TRBJ2-3; D may be TRBD1 or TRBD2 (5 bases each). The CDR3 runs to 16 residues. Trimming took off 1 base at V and 0 bases at J, with 11 bases between the two ends. The germline V gene has CDR1 LNHNV and CDR2 YYDKDF (reference sequence). The CDR3 DNA sequence: TGTGCCACCAGCAGAGGGGACGGTGGAAGCACAGATACGCAGTATTTT. Its translation: CATSRGDGGSTDTQYF. The full variable domain, rest sourced from reference TRBV15 and TRBJ2-3, is DAMVIQNPRYQVTQFGKPVTLSCSQTLNHNVMYWYQQKSSQAPKLLFHYYDKDFNNEADTPDNFQSRRPNTSFCFLDIRSPGLGDTAMYLCATSRGDGGSTDTQYFGPGTRLTVL.

This clonotype was detected only a few times. The V gene is TRBV20-1, the J gene TRBJ2-1, with D tentatively TRBD2 (6 bases). There are 12 residues in the CDR3. The germline CDR1 and CDR2 sequences are DFQATT and SNEGSKA (reference sequence). The V gene lost 3 bases and the J gene lost 8 bases, with 11 bases spanning the gap. Here the CDR3 reads CSASGSWYEQFF. The CDR3 coding sequence is TGCAGTGCTAGCGGGAGTTGGTATGAGCAGTTCTTC.

About this clonotype itself: With a much larger clone just one base away, this may be a read error. The chain links TRBV6-9 to TRBJ2-1; TRBD1 matches at 7 bases. The CDR3 runs 13 residues. Germline assignment: CDR1 MNHGY and CDR2 SVAAGI. DNA of the CDR3: TGTGCCAGCAGAGGGGACAGCTACGATGAGCAGTTCTTC. Amino acids: CASRGDSYDEQFF.